Listed below are T cell receptor beta chains from one sample, sequenced in a study of shared T cell receptors in the human thymus. Profiled with immunoSEQ multiplex PCR; TCRdb holds only in-frame clones, not every one. The table shows some 720,000 clones, with roughly 90% occurring only once. The data also belong to a second study, concerning human thymus T cells.

Sequencing was done on a sample of thymocytes. Receptors originate from a boy under three years old with a congenital heart defect. Each CDR3 is given with its conserved first and last residue. The order of the fields is V gene, D gene, J gene, CDR3 protein, CDR3 DNA. A D gene is named only where the DNA matches it firmly.

TRBV7-2	TRBD2	TRBJ2-5	CATRLAGGQETQYF	TGTGCCACAAGACTAGCGGGGGGCCAAGAGACCCAGTACTTC
TRBV18	TRBD1	TRBJ1-4	CASSPPGGIRTGEDELFF	TGTGCCAGCTCACCACCGGGGGGAATCCGGACAGGGGAAGATGAACTGTTTTTT
TRBV7-3	NA	TRBJ2-1	CASSLKAQGEQFF	TGTGCCAGCAGCTTAAAGGCCCAGGGTGAGCAGTTCTTC
TRBV6-1	NA	TRBJ2-7	CASSAARGGLHYEQYF	TGTGCCAGCAGTGCCGCTAGGGGAGGCCTTCACTACGAGCAGTACTTC
TRBV30	NA	TRBJ2-3	CAWKSGGPSTDTQYF	TGTGCCTGGAAATCTGGCGGCCCTAGCACAGATACGCAGTATTTT
TRBV27	NA	TRBJ2-7	CASSWSRRGARYF	TGTGCCAGCAGTTGGAGCCGGAGAGGCGCGCGGTACTTC
TRBV6-1	TRBD1	TRBJ1-5	CASVTGALSNQPQHF	TGTGCCAGCGTAACAGGGGCACTGAGCAATCAGCCCCAGCATTTT
TRBV23-1	NA	TRBJ2-5	CASSQSEQFLTFLQYF	TGCGCCAGCAGTCAATCCGAGCAATTCCTTACCTTTCTACAGTACTTC
TRBV19	NA	TRBJ2-1	CASSGTREDHHPNEQFF	TGTGCCAGTAGTGGCACGAGGGAGGACCACCACCCCAATGAGCAGTTCTTC
TRBV4-3	NA	TRBJ2-3	CASSQAGLARTDTQYF	TGCGCCAGCAGCCAAGCGGGTCTAGCTCGCACAGATACGCAGTATTTT
TRBV11-1	TRBD2	TRBJ2-3	CASSSLAGGPQDTQYF	TGTGCCAGCAGCTCTCTAGCGGGAGGGCCACAAGATACGCAGTATTTT